Following are 14 T cell receptor beta chains from one sample sequenced in a study of molecular identifiers for immune sequencing clone quantification (dated by TCRdb to 2016 to 2019). Library preparation used PCR. The instrument was an Illumina HiSeq 4000. TCRdb cleaned the public reads at Q25 with fastp, built clones with MiXCR and kept in-frame beta chains. Each entry is one CDR3 protein sequence, shown with its most common DNA and genes. This sample lists a few hundred thousand distinct CDR3 sequences; over 20% were detected once. About 0.84% of the sample goes to the ten largest clones. Sequenced: naive CD8+ T cells from blood, with Jurkat cell RNA spiked in. The sample's cell subset or site label, in plain terms: FACS-sorted CD8+CD4-CCR7+CD45RA+ naive T cells. Source of these receptors: a human donor in good health. Some libraries in this study had Jurkat cell RNA spiked in.

This clonotype was detected only a few times. The rearrangement joins TRBV27 to TRBJ2-5; 9 positions match TRBD1. This CDR3 comprises 15 residues. Germline assignment: CDR1 MNHEY and CDR2 SMNVEV (reference sequence). J was trimmed by 4 bases and V by 2 bases; bases with no gene match: 5. CDR3 region: CASSLTGQGGETQYF. In DNA form, the CDR3 reads TGTGCCAGCAGTTTAACGGGACAGGGCGGAGAGACCCAGTACTTC.

There are many counts of this clonotype. The V call is TRBV29-1, the J call TRBJ1-1; D ambiguous. The CDR3 spans 15 residues. V dropped 2 bases and J dropped 3 bases, with 16 bases sitting between them. Germline CDR1 reads SQVTM; CDR2 reads ANQGSEA. The DNA for the CDR3 is TGCAGCGTTGAACGCCTAAGCTCCGGGTACACTGAAGCTTTCTTT. Translation: CSVERLSSGYTEAFF.

Comments on this clonotype: A read error is possible here, since a much larger clone lies one base away. The chain's CDR3 is CASSHGTSSRYDQYF. The DNA for the CDR3 is TGCGCCAGCAGCCATGGGACCAGCTCTCGATACGATCAGTACTTC. The chain couples TRBV5-1 to TRBJ2-7, with D perhaps matching TRBD1 or TRBD2 (5 bases each). Per the germline V gene, CDR1 is SGHRS and CDR2 is YFSETQ. The CDR3 runs 15 residues.

This clonotype occurred a few times. The chain is built from TRBV6-6 and TRBJ2-7; 8 nucleotides align to TRBD2. Germline V gives CDR1 MNHNY, CDR2 SVGAGI (reference sequence). CDR3 length: 14 amino acids. The trim removed 1 base at V and 5 bases at J, leaving 4 bases unmatched. DNA for the CDR3: TGTGCCAGCAGTTACTTCCGGGAGGGCAACGAGCAGTACTTC. Its translation: CASSYFREGNEQYF.

In its sample, this clonotype was seen many times. The CDR3, as DNA: TGTGCCAGCAGCGCCCATGGACTAGCGGGGCCTCAAGAGACCCAGTACTTC. Its translation is CASSAHGLAGPQETQYF. V gene TRBV9 combines with J gene TRBJ2-5, with 12 bases lining up with TRBD2. Unmatched junction bases numbered 8, after V lost 3 bases and J lost 2 bases. The CDR3 is made up of 17 amino acids. Germline V gene sequence: CDR1 SGDLS, CDR2 YYNGEE.

In its sample, this clonotype was seen a few times. The chain combines TRBV7-9 with TRBJ1-3; D may be TRBD1 (5 bases). The V and J ends lost 4 bases and 0 bases respectively, with 10 bases between them. CDR1 and CDR2 (germline): SEHNR, FQNEAQ (reference sequence). This CDR3 region has 15 residues. The CDR3: CASSSFGTSGNTIYF. In DNA form, the CDR3 reads TGTGCCAGCAGCTCTTTTGGGACCTCTGGAAACACCATATATTTT. The full variable domain, rest sourced from reference TRBV7-9 and TRBJ1-3, is DTGVSQNPRHKITKRGQNVTFRCDPISEHNRLYWYRQTLGQGPEFLTYFQNEAQLEKSRLLSDRFSAERPKGSFSTLEIQRTEQGDSAMYLCASSSFGTSGNTIYFGEGSWLTVV.

This clonotype was found many times. The chain is built from TRBV21-1 and TRBJ1-2. TRBV21-1 is noted as a pseudogene. CDR3 length: 14 residues. Written as DNA, the CDR3 is TGTGCCAGCAGCAAAGCACGGCAGGGCTATGGCTACACCTTC. It is translated as CASSKARQGYGYTF.

Many counts were recorded for this clonotype. The V call is TRBV7-9, the J call TRBJ2-3; D gene unclear. The germline V gene encodes CDR1 SEHNR and CDR2 FQNEAQ (reference sequence). This CDR3 contains 15 residues. Between the trimmed V and J ends, which lost 2 bases and 2 bases, there was a span of 11 bases. The CDR3 protein is CASSLSRILTDTQYF. The CDR3 region has the DNA TGTGCCAGCAGCTTAAGCAGGATTCTCACAGATACGCAGTATTTT.

J is TRBJ2-2 and V is TRBV7-6; D perhaps matches TRBD2 (6 bases). The V and J ends lost 7 bases and 3 bases respectively, with 21 bases between them. CDR3 length equals 17 residues. Germline CDR1 SGHVS, CDR2 FNYEAQ. The CDR3 DNA sequence: TGTGCCAGCAACTTCCCCCTGACGGGAGTGGACACCGGGGAGCTGTTTTTT. Protein: CASNFPLTGVDTGELFF.

This clonotype came up many times. This chain joins TRBV6-2 or TRBV6-3 and TRBJ2-7; D gene unclear. Trimming cost V 5 bases and J 6 bases, with 8 bases left between them. This CDR3 comprises 11 residues. The germline V gene has CDR1 MNHEY and CDR2 SVGEGT. Written as DNA, the CDR3 is TGTGCCAGCAGTCTAACGAGCGAGCAGTACTTC. Protein sequence: CASSLTSEQYF.

The chain links TRBV5-1 to TRBJ2-7, with 9 bases identical to TRBD1. V gave up 4 bases and J gave up 0 bases; unmatched junction bases: 5. Germline V gene lookup returns CDR1 SGHRS and CDR2 YFSETQ. The CDR3 is made up of 15 amino acids. CDR3: CASSDLTGGSYEQYF. DNA for the CDR3: TGCGCCAGCAGCGATTTGACAGGGGGCTCCTACGAGCAGTACTTC.

The chain joins TRBV27 to TRBJ2-3; D is perhaps TRBD2 (5 bases). V lost 3 bases and J 6 bases, leaving 22 bases between the germline ends. The length of the CDR3 is 17 residues. Germline V CDR1 and CDR2: MNHEY, SMNVEV (reference sequence). CDR3 region: CASSFLWPSLQTDTQYF. In nucleotides, the CDR3 is TGTGCCAGCAGTTTTCTTTGGCCTAGCCTTCAGACGGATACGCAGTATTTT.

This clonotype has more than one count but fewer than ten. The V and J genes are TRBV14 and TRBJ2-7; D is uncertain. The CDR3 sequence is 13 residues long. Germline V gives CDR1 SGHDN, CDR2 FVKESK. With 4 bases removed from V and 1 base from J, the gap between germline ends came to 8 bases. CDR3 sequence (DNA): TGTGCCAGCAGCCTGACTTTTTCCTACGAGCAGTACTTC. Its translation is CASSLTFSYEQYF.

The J gene is TRBJ2-1, the V gene TRBV7-9; 7 bases match TRBD1. The CDR3 runs to 19 residues. The germline gives CDR1 SEHNR, CDR2 FQNEAQ (reference sequence). The V and J ends lost 3 bases and 4 bases, in that order; junction bases with no gene match: 18. CDR3 region: CASSFKTTGITPNYNEQFF. As DNA, the CDR3 is TGTGCCAGCAGCTTCAAGACGACAGGGATCACCCCAAATTACAATGAGCAGTTCTTC.